The rows below give T cell receptor beta chains drawn from one sample of a study of OX40 agonist ivuxolimab in advanced cancers. This table comes from immunoSEQ multiplex PCR, and its TCRdb copy is limited to in-frame clones, with some not included. The table records 50,000 or so clones, approximately 90% of them present only once. Sequenced here: CD4+ or CD8+ T cells sorted from blood, sampled in a trial of the OX40 agonist ivuxolimab. All receptors come from an adult with an advanced solid tumor such as melanoma, head and neck, liver or kidney cancer. The CDR3 runs from the conserved cysteine through the conserved F or W. Fields, in order: clone size, D gene, V gene, J gene, CDR3 protein, CDR3 DNA. The D gene is left open where the match is weak. Where a row states a size, it is once, few, many or the class of an expanded clone; other rows omit it.

-	TRBD2	TRBV7-9	TRBJ2-3	CASSFLRGGTDTQYF	TGTGCCAGCAGCTTTCTGCGGGGGGGCACAGATACGCAGTATTTT
-	-	TRBV15	TRBJ1-3	CATSPRVGNEAGNTIYF	TGTGCCACCAGCCCCAGGGTAGGGAACGAAGCGGGAAACACCATATATTTT
-	-	TRBV27	TRBJ2-7	CASSLIRGHSYEQYF	TGTGCCAGCAGTTTAATTCGGGGACACTCCTACGAGCAGTACTTC
once	-	TRBV7-8	TRBJ2-1	CASSTIVGNEQFF	TGTGCCAGCAGCACCATCGTGGGGAATGAGCAGTTCTTC
-	-	TRBV4-1	TRBJ1-2	CASSQDWGSYGYTF	TGCGCCAGCAGCCAAGATTGGGGTTCATACGGCTACACCTTC
-	-	TRBV9	TRBJ2-5	CASSVGREETQYF	TGTGCCAGCAGCGTTGGCAGAGAAGAGACCCAGTACTTC
-	-	TRBV7-9	TRBJ2-2	CASSFPAGTQRKIGELFF	TGTGCCAGCAGCTTCCCAGCTGGGACCCAGCGAAAGATAGGGGAGCTGTTTTTT
-	-	TRBV2	TRBJ2-7	CASSASGVPNEQYF	TGTGCCAGCAGTGCATCTGGAGTTCCTAACGAGCAGTACTTC
-	-	TRBV15	TRBJ1-1	CATSRPEGLNTEAFF	TGTGCCACCAGCAGACCCGAGGGCCTGAACACTGAAGCTTTCTTT
-	-	TRBV5-1	TRBJ1-2	CASSPEPQGLNSGYTF	TGCGCCAGCAGCCCGGAACCACAGGGTCTAAATAGTGGCTACACCTTC
-	TRBD2	TRBV4-3	TRBJ2-1	CASSRLLAGAVDEQFF	TGCGCCAGCAGCCGGCTACTAGCGGGAGCGGTGGATGAGCAGTTCTTC
-	-	TRBV19	TRBJ1-1	CASRNLLMPEAFF	TGTGCCAGTAGGAACTTACTTATGCCTGAAGCTTTCTTT
-	TRBD2	TRBV13	TRBJ2-7	CASSLWEGDEQYF	TGTGCCAGCAGCTTATGGGAGGGCGACGAGCAGTACTTC
-	-	TRBV19	TRBJ2-1	CASLPTGSSYNEQFF	TGTGCCAGCCTACCTACTGGGAGCTCCTACAATGAGCAGTTCTTC
-	-	TRBV19	TRBJ2-2	CASTTNTGELFF	TGTGCCAGTACCACGAACACCGGGGAGCTGTTTTTT
-	-	TRBV10-1	TRBJ1-1	CASSGRGAGTEAFF	TGCGCCAGCAGTGGACGGGGGGCGGGCACTGAAGCTTTCTTT
-	-	TRBV5-8	TRBJ1-4	CASSLGLAGREKLFF	TGTGCCAGCAGCCTGGGGTTGGCAGGACGAGAAAAACTGTTTTTT
-	-	TRBV28	TRBJ2-7	CASSLPPQTVTYEQYF	TGTGCCAGCAGTTTGCCCCCACAGACGGTTACCTACGAGCAGTACTTC
-	TRBD1	TRBV5-1	TRBJ2-7	CASSLSRDRTYEQYF	TGCGCCAGCAGCTTGTCTCGGGACAGAACCTACGAGCAGTACTTC
-	-	TRBV4-3	TRBJ1-5	CASSQETENQPQHF	TGCGCCAGCAGCCAAGAGACAGAAAATCAGCCCCAGCATTTT
-	TRBD1	TRBV5-6	TRBJ1-4	CASSLQDRGNEKLFF	TGTGCCAGCAGCTTACAGGACAGGGGAAATGAAAAACTGTTTTTT
-	-	TRBV5-4	TRBJ2-7	CASSPDSDEQYF	TGTGCCAGCAGCCCCGACAGCGACGAGCAGTACTTC
-	TRBD1	TRBV19	TRBJ2-7	CASSTGGGFEQYF	TGTGCCAGTAGTACAGGGGGTGGGTTCGAGCAGTACTTC
-	-	TRBV27	TRBJ1-2	CASSLLKDSNYGYTF	TGTGCCAGCAGTCTACTGAAGGACAGTAACTATGGCTACACCTTC
once	-	TRBV12-5	TRBJ2-7	CASGYGTRSTAEQYF	TGTGCTAGTGGTTACGGGACGAGGAGCACGGCCGAGCAGTACTTC
once	-	TRBV7-2	TRBJ1-2	CASSLLLGHSNYGYTF	TGTGCCAGCAGCCTATTATTGGGACATTCGAACTATGGCTACACCTTC
-	TRBD1	TRBV19	TRBJ1-5	CASSIWDRYSNQPQHF	TGTGCCAGTAGTATCTGGGACAGGTATAGCAATCAGCCCCAGCATTTT
-	TRBD1	TRBV5-1	TRBJ2-7	CASSLGTGFF	TGCGCCAGCAGCTTGGGGACAGGGTTTTTC
-	-	TRBV5-1	TRBJ1-2	CASSLWQLSF	TGCGCCAGCAGCTTGTGGCAGCTCTCCTTC
once	TRBD1	TRBV6-5	TRBJ2-7	CASSYGTGVDEQYF	TGTGCCAGCAGTTACGGGACAGGGGTCGACGAGCAGTACTTC